The 14 T cell receptor beta chains listed next were all sequenced from one sample in a study of T cells after yellow fever vaccination. TCRdb re-called the 5' RACE reads with MiXCR, one entry per CDR3 protein. The table has 250,000 to 400,000 distinct CDR3 sequences, over 4% seen once. Sequenced here: PBMCs, sampled 5 days after the yellow fever booster vaccination. Source of these receptors: a young man who received the YFV17D yellow fever vaccine.

In this sample, this clonotype turned up a few times. The V call is TRBV29-1, the J call TRBJ2-1, with D tentatively TRBD1 or TRBD2 (5 bases each). Germline V CDR1 and CDR2: SQVTM, ANQGSEA. There are 14 residues in the CDR3. The V end was cut by 7 bases, the J end by 2 bases, with 15 bases between. CDR3 in DNA: TGCAGCGCGGTCCCCGGGACCACCTACAATGAGCAGTTCTTC. It is translated as CSAVPGTTYNEQFF.

The V call is TRBV6-5, the J call TRBJ1-6, with D uncertain. Deletions cut 6 bases from V and 4 bases from J, with 10 bases between. Germline loops: CDR1 MNHEY, CDR2 SVGAGI. CDR3 length: 14 amino acids. CDR3 protein: CASSPGRYNSPLHF. The CDR3, as DNA: TGTGCCAGCAGCCCGGGTCGTTATAATTCACCCCTCCACTTT.

This clonotype appeared a few times. This chain links TRBV5-1 with TRBJ1-1; D gene ambiguous. Per germline, CDR1 SGHRS and CDR2 YFSETQ. With 3 bases removed from V and 4 bases from J, the gap between germline ends came to 10 bases. The CDR3 is made up of 13 amino acids. The CDR3, as DNA: TGCGCCAGCAGCTCCCATGGAGGCACTGAAGCTTTCTTT. This sequence encodes CASSSHGGTEAFF.

J is TRBJ1-2 and V is TRBV4-3; the D is unclear. Trimming pared 0 bases from V and 4 bases from J, leaving 6 bases between. Germline V gives CDR1 LGHNA, CDR2 YSLEER. This CDR3 spans 13 amino acids. The CDR3 DNA reads as TGCGCCAGCAGCCAAGAAAAGACCTATGGCTACACCTTC. It translates to CASSQEKTYGYTF.

The gene calls are TRBV7-3 and TRBJ2-6, with 9 bases aligning to TRBD1. J was trimmed by 4 bases and V by 5 bases; bases with no gene match: 9. Germline V gene data show CDR1 as SGHTA and CDR2 as FQGTGA. CDR3 length equals 17 residues. As DNA, the CDR3 is TGTGCCAGCAGCCAAGGGACAGGGTTAGCCGGGGCCAACGTCCTGACTTTC. Translated, it gives CASSQGTGLAGANVLTF. Together with reference TRBV7-3 and TRBJ2-6, the CDR3 gives the full variable domain: GAGVSQTPSNKVTEKGKYVELRCDPISGHTALYWYRQSLGQGPEFLIYFQGTGAADDSGLPNDRFFAVRPEGSVSTLKIQRTERGDSAVYLCASSQGTGLAGANVLTFGAGSRLTVL.

This clonotype was seen repeatedly, ten times or more. V and J are TRBV12-3 or TRBV12-4 and TRBJ2-2; the D gene is possibly TRBD1 (6 bases). CDR3 length: 15 residues. V was clipped by 6 bases and J by 4 bases, with 15 bases between them. The CDR3 coding sequence is TGTGCCAGCAGCTTCGGGACACGGGGCACCGGGGAGCTGTTTTTT. It yields the protein CASSFGTRGTGELFF.

This clonotype was seen at least ten times. At one of its ends the junction is not consistent with the germline gene, which may arise from a read error. The CDR3 region has the DNA TGTGCCAGCAGCTTAGAAGGGTACATCCACTTC. Protein sequence: CASSLEGYIHF. V gene TRBV7-2 combines with J gene TRBJ2-7; D gene unclear. Germline values: CDR1 SGHTA, CDR2 FQGNSA. This CDR3 has 11 amino acids.

This clonotype was seen a handful of times. The chain uses TRBV10-3 and TRBJ2-3, with unresolved D. CDR3 length: 15 residues. Germline V gene sequence: CDR1 ENHRY, CDR2 SYGVKD. Trimming left V 0 bases short and J 7 bases short, with 14 bases between. The CDR3, as DNA: TGTGCCATCAGTGAGTCTGGAGAGGCGTTTTATACGCAGTATTTT. Protein sequence: CAISESGEAFYTQYF.

The gene calls are TRBV5-1 and TRBJ2-1; D is ambiguous. Germline V gene lookup returns CDR1 SGHRS and CDR2 YFSETQ. The CDR3 length is 13 residues. Between the trimmed V and J ends, which lost 2 bases and 5 bases, there was a span of 8 bases. Here the CDR3 DNA reads TGCGCCAGCAGCTTAGGGTTGCACAATGAGCAGTTCTTC. Translation: CASSLGLHNEQFF.

V is TRBV5-6 and J is TRBJ1-5; 8 bases line up with TRBD1. CDR1 is SGHDT, CDR2 YYEEEE, per germline. CDR3 size: 13 residues. With V trimmed by 4 bases and J by 10 bases, 7 bases remained unmatched. Here the CDR3 reads CASSTDRAAPQHF. The CDR3 region has the DNA TGTGCCAGCAGCACGGACAGGGCCGCTCCCCAGCATTTT.

The chain links TRBV20-1 to TRBJ1-2, with no clear D. The germline V gene has CDR1 DFQATT and CDR2 SNEGSKA (reference sequence). The V gene lost 2 bases and the J gene lost 8 bases, with 18 bases spanning the gap. The CDR3 has 14 residues. CDR3 residues: CSARNTERSRGYTF. As DNA, the CDR3 is TGCAGTGCTAGAAACACGGAACGATCGCGGGGCTACACCTTC.

The rearrangement joins TRBV10-3 to TRBJ1-1; D unclear. V was clipped by 1 base and J by 0 bases, with 9 bases between them. The CDR3 has 15 residues. Germline V CDR1 and CDR2: ENHRY, SYGVKD. The CDR3: CAISEFGLMNTEAFF. CDR3 DNA sequence: TGTGCCATCAGTGAGTTCGGGCTTATGAACACTGAAGCTTTCTTT.

This clonotype turned up a few times. The chain is built from TRBV6-2 or TRBV6-3 and TRBJ2-1; 10 nucleotides line up with TRBD2. CDR1 MNHEY and CDR2 SVGEGT come from the germline V gene. The V and J ends lost 7 bases and 9 bases, in that order; junction bases with no gene match: 12. The CDR3 has 15 residues. For the CDR3, the DNA is TGTGCCAGCACCCCACAGGGGGGACTAGCGACTGAGCAGTTCTTC. It encodes CASTPQGGLATEQFF.

This clonotype was detected only a few times. The chain links TRBV4-3 to TRBJ1-1; 8 nucleotides agree with TRBD1. Trimming cost V 3 bases and J 5 bases; bases outside gene matches: 2. Per the germline V gene, CDR1 is LGHNA and CDR2 is YSLEER. CDR3 size: 13 residues. As DNA, the CDR3 is TGCGCCAGCAGCCAGGACAGGGAGACTGAAGCTTTCTTT. Translating gives CASSQDRETEAFF.